This T cell receptor (beta chain) was profiled in a study of vaccination and CD4 T cells after COVID-19. Whole-study context: The cells were exposed to overlapping spike peptides originating from SARS-CoV-2, HCoV-NL63, HCoV-OC43 and HCoV-229E for stimulation.

Looked up from germline, CDR1 is KGHDR and CDR2 is SFDVKD. The germline V and J ends were trimmed by 2 bases and 3 bases, with 10 bases remaining between them. The CDR3 is 14 residues long. To note about this clonotype: Antigen specificity is unknown.

As for treatment: roughly ten-day PBMC culture with coronavirus spike peptide pools or control peptides (ViraFEST assay). Scientists ran DNA taken from cultured CD4+ T cells through the Oncomine TCR Beta short-read assay for sequencing. TCRdb re-derived calls from the PCR reads in MiXCR, one entry per CDR3 protein. The repertoire holds around 10,000 distinct CDR3 sequences, over 50% seen once, with 21% in the top ten. The sample consisted of CD4+ T cells from blood, cultured in vitro. The chain links TRBV24-1 to TRBJ2-7; the D is unclear. The clonotype comes from a human donor who had recovered from COVID-19. Here the CDR3 DNA reads TGTGCCACCAGTGATTCCAGTTCAGGCTACGAGCAGTACTTC. Amino acids: CATSDSSSGYEQYF.